The present TCR beta chain was sequenced within a study of T cell changes during pregnancy in multiple sclerosis. Trimming took off 4 bases at V and 3 bases at J, with 25 bases between the two ends. This CDR3 comprises 18 residues. Per germline, CDR1 SGDLS and CDR2 YYNGEE. Only in-frame clones appear in the TCRdb table, and some are missing; sequencing was by immunoSEQ multiplex PCR. This sample has 75,000 to 95,000 clones; roughly 90% occur once, and the top ten carry about 1.6%. This clonotype was sampled from a female donor with multiple sclerosis, enrolled in a pregnancy study. The sample in question was peripheral blood, obtained in the first trimester of pregnancy. This rearrangement joins TRBV9 to TRBJ1-2; a weak D match, TRBD1 (6 bases). The CDR3 here is CASSPPVLGTRKDYGYTF. Written as DNA, the CDR3 is TGTGCCAGCAGCCCTCCGGTCCTTGGGACACGGAAGGACTATGGCTACACCTTC.